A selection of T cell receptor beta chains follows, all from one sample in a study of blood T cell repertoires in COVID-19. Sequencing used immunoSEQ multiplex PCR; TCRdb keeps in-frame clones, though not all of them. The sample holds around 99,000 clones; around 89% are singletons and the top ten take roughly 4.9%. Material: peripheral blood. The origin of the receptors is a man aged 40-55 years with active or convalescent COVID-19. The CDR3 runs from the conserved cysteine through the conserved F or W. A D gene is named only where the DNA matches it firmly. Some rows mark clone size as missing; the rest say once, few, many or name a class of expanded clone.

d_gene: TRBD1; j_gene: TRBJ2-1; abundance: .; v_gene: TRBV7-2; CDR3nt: TGTGCCAGCAGCAGGGACAGGGTCTCAAAGAATGAGCAGTTCTTC; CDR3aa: CASSRDRVSKNEQFF
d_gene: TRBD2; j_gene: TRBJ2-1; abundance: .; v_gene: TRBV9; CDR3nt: TGTGCCAGCAGCGTAGAAGCGGTTGGACTAGCGGGATTTTACAATGAGCAGTTCTTC; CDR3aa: CASSVEAVGLAGFYNEQFF
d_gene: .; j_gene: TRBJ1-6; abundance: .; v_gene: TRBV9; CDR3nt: TGTGCCAGCAGCCCCGGGGGTAATTCACCCCTCCACTTT; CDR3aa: CASSPGGNSPLHF
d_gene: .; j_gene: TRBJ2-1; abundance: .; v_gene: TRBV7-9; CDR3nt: TGTGCCAGCAGCAAAAGCTCCAATGAGCAGTTCTTC; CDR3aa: CASSKSSNEQFF
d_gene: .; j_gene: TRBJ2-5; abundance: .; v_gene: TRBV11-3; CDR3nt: TGTGCCAGCAGCCCTGGTGAGGGCTGGGAGACCCAGTACTTC; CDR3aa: CASSPGEGWETQYF
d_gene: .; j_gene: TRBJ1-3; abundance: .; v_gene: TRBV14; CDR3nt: TGTGCCAGCAGCCTTGGTTCGGGGGGAAACACCATATATTTT; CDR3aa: CASSLGSGGNTIYF
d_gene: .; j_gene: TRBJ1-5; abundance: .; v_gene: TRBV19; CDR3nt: TGTGCCAGTAGTATCCATCGTGTAGAGGGCCTCAATCAGCCCCAGCATTTT; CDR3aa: CASSIHRVEGLNQPQHF
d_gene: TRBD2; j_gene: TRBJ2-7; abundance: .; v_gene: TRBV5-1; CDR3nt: TGCGCCAGCACCGGACTAGCGGGAGGTTATTCTTCCTACGAGCAGTACTTC; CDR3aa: CASTGLAGGYSSYEQYF
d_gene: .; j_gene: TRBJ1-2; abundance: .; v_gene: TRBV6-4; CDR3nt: TGTGCCAGCAGTGATCTAAGGAGTGGCTACACCTTC; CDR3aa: CASSDLRSGYTF
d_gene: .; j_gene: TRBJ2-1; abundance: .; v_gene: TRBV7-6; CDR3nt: TGTGCCAGCAGCCCCCAACGGTCCACCTGGTCCTACAATGAGCAGTTCTTC; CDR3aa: CASSPQRSTWSYNEQFF
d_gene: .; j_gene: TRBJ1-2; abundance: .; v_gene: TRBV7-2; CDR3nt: TGTGCCAGCAGCTCTGGGAGAGGACTAGCCGCGGCTGGCTACACCTTC; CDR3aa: CASSSGRGLAAAGYTF
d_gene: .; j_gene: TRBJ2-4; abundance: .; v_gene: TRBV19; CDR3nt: TGTGCCAGTAGTATCGTTTCGGGAAACATTCAGTACTTC; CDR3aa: CASSIVSGNIQYF
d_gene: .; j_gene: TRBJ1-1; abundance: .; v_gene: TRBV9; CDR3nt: TGTGCCAGCAGCGTAGGGGCCACTGAAGCTTTCTTT; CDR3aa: CASSVGATEAFF
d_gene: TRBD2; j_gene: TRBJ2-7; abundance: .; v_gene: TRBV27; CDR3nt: TGTGCCAGCGCTAATAGCGGGAGCCCCTACGAGCAGTACTTC; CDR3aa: CASANSGSPYEQYF
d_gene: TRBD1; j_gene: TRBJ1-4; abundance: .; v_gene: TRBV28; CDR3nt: TGTGCCAGCAGTCCGGACAGGGGGGAAAAACTGTTTTTT; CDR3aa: CASSPDRGEKLFF
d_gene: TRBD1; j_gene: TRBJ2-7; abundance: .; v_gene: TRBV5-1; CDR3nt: TGCGCCAGCACCTACGGACAGGGAACGGGCGAGCAGTACTTC; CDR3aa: CASTYGQGTGEQYF
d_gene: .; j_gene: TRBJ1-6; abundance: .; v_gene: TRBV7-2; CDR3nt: TGTGCCAGCAGCTTAGTTGGCGGGCAGGTTGCTTCACCCCTCCACTTT; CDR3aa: CASSLVGGQVASPLHF
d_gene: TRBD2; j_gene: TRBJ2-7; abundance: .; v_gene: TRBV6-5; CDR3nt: TGTGCCAGCCATAAAGGGCAAGCGGGAGGGCGCGAGCAGTACTTC; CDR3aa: CASHKGQAGGREQYF
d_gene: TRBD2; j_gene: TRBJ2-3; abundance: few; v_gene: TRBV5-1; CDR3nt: TGCGCCAGCAGCTTGGACACTAGCGCTAGCACAGATACGCAGTATTTT; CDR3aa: CASSLDTSASTDTQYF
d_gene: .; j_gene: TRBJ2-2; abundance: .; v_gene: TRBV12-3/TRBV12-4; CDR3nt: TGTGCCAGCAGCCACATGCCCACCGGGGAGCTGTTTTTT; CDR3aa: CASSHMPTGELFF
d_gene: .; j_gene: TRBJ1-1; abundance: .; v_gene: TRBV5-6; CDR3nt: TGTGCCAGCAGCTGGCGGGGGACGAACACTGAAGCTTTCTTT; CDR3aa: CASSWRGTNTEAFF
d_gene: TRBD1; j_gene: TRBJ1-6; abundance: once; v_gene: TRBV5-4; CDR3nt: TGTGCCAGCAGCCCCGGTCACACAGGGGGAGACTCACCCCTCCACTTT; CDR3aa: CASSPGHTGGDSPLHF
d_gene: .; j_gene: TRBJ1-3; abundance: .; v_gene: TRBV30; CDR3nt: TGTGCCTGGAGTGTGGGAGCTTCTGGAAACACCATATATTTT; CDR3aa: CAWSVGASGNTIYF
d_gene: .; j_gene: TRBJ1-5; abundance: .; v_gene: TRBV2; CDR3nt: TGTGCCAGCAACCTCGGGGAGGGGAATCAGCCCCAGCATTTT; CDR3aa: CASNLGEGNQPQHF
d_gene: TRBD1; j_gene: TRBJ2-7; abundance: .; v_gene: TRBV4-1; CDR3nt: TGCGCCAGCAGCCAAGATGGACAGGGAAACTCCTACGAGCAGTACTTC; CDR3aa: CASSQDGQGNSYEQYF
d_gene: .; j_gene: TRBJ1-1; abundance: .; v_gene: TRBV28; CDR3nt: TGTGCCAGCAGTTCAGGGATTCGGAACACTGAAGCTTTCTTT; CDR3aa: CASSSGIRNTEAFF
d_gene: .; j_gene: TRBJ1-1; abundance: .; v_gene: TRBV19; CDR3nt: TGTGCCAGTCTTAACCCCACGCGACGCAACCTAGGGAGGAACACTGAAGCTTTCTTT; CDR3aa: CASLNPTRRNLGRNTEAFF
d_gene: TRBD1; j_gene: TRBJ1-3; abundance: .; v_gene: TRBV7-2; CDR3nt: TGTGCCAGCAGGGGACAGGACTCTGGAAACACCATATATTTT; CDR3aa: CASRGQDSGNTIYF
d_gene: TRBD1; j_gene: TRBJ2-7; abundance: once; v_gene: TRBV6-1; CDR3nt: TGTGCCAGCAGTGGCTTGGCGAGACAGGGAACCTACGAGCAGTACTTC; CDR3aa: CASSGLARQGTYEQYF
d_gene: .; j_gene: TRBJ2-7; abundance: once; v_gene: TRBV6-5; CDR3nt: TGTGCCAGCAGTCAGTACGGGATGGACTACGAGCAGTACTTC; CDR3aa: CASSQYGMDYEQYF
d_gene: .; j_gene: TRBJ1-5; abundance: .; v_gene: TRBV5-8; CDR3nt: TGTGCCAGCAGCTTGGAGTGGGAGAGTAATCAGCCCCAGCATTTT; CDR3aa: CASSLEWESNQPQHF
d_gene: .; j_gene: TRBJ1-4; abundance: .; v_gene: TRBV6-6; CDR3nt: TGTGCCAGCAGCCCCCCCGGCGGGGGCGAAAAACTGTTTTTT; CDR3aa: CASSPPGGGEKLFF
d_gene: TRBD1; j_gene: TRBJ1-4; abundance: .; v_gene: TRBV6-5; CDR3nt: TGTGCCAGCAGTTACGGAGGAACAGGGGGGGAAAAACTGTTTTTT; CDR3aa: CASSYGGTGGEKLFF
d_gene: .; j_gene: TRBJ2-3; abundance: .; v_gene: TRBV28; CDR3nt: TGTGCCAGCAGTCCTCAGAGGGCAGGGGGGAACACAGATACGCAGTATTTT; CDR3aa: CASSPQRAGGNTDTQYF
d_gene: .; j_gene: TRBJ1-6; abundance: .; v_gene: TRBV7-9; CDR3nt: TGTGCCAGCAGCCCACAGACGACATCACCCCTCCACTTT; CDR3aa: CASSPQTTSPLHF
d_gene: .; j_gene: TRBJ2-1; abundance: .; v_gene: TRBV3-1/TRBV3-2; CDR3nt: TGTGCCAGCAGCCAAGATCAGGTCGGTAGTGAGCAGTTCTTC; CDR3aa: CASSQDQVGSEQFF
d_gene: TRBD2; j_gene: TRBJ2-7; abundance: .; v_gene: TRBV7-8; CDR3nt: TGTGCCAGCGAAGGGACTAGCGGGAGGTGGGAGCAGTACTTC; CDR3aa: CASEGTSGRWEQYF
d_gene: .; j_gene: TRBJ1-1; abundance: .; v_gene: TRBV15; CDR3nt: TGTGCCACCAGCAGAGAGGACACTTTGAACACTGAAGCTTTCTTT; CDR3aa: CATSREDTLNTEAFF
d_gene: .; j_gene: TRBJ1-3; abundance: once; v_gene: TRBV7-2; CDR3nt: TGTGCCAGCAGCCTTTGGGGGGGTTTGGGAAACACCATATATTTT; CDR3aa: CASSLWGGLGNTIYF
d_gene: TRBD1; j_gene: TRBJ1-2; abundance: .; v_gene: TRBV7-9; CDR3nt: TGTGCCAGCAGCTTATTGGACAGGACCAGAATTGAGTATGGCTACACCTTC; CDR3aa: CASSLLDRTRIEYGYTF
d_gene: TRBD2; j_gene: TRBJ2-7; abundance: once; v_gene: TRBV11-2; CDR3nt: TGTGCCAGCAGCTTAGGCTCTAGCGGGATGCCCTACGAGCAGTACTTC; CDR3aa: CASSLGSSGMPYEQYF
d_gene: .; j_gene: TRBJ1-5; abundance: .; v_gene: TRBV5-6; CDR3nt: TGTGCCAGCAGCGAGGGGGTGGGCAATCAGCCCCAGCATTTT; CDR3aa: CASSEGVGNQPQHF
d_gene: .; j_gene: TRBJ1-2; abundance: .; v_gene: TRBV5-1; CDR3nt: TGCGCCAGCAGTCCCTCTGCGGACTTCTATGGCTACACCTTC; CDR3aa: CASSPSADFYGYTF
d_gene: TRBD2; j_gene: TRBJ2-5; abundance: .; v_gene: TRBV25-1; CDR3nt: TGTGCCAGCAGTGAAGGGGGCAGCGGGAGGAGGGGAGAGACCCAGTACTTC; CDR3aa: CASSEGGSGRRGETQYF
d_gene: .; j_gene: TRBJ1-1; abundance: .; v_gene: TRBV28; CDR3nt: TGTGCCAGCAGGCCGGGGGGCGCAATGAACACTGAAGCTTTCTTT; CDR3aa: CASRPGGAMNTEAFF
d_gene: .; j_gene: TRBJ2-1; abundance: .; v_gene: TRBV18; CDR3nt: TGTGCCAGCTCACCACCCGCGGATCTTTACAATGAGCAGTTCTTC; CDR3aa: CASSPPADLYNEQFF
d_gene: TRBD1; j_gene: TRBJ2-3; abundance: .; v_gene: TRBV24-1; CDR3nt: TGTGCCACCAGTGATTCAACAGGACAGGGGAGCACAGATACGCAGTATTTT; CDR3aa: CATSDSTGQGSTDTQYF
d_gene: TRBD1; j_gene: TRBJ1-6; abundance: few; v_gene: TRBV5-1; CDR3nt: TGCGCCAGCAGCTCCATATACCCGGGACAGGGGACGCTGAATTCACCCCTCCACTTT; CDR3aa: CASSSIYPGQGTLNSPLHF
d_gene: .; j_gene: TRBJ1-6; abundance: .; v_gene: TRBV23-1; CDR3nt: TGCGCCAGCTATGCGGGGGCATCACCCCTCCACTTT; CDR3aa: CASYAGASPLHF
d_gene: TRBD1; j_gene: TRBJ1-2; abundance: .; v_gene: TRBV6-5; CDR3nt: TGTGCCAGCAGGGCGGAGGACAGGGCTATCTATGGCTACACCTTC; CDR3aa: CASRAEDRAIYGYTF
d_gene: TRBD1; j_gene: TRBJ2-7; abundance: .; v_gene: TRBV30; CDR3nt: TGTGCCTGGAGTGTGCCGTACAGGGGGAAGTCCTACGAGCAGTACTTC; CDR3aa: CAWSVPYRGKSYEQYF
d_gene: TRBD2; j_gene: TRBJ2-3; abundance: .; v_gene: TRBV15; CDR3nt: TGTGCCACCAGCAGGTCCCGAGACGGGAGGGCAGATACGCAGTATTTT; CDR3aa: CATSRSRDGRADTQYF